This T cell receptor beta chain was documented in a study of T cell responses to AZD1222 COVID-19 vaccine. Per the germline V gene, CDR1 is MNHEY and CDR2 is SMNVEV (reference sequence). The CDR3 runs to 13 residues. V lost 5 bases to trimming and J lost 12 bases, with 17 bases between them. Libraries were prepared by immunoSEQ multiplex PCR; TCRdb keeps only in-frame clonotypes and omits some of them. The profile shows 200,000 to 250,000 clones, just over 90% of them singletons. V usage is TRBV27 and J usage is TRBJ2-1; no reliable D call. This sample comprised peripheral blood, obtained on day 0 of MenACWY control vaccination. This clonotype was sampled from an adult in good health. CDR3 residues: CASSPHPKRGQFF. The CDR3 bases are TGTGCCAGCAGTCCGCACCCCAAGCGCGGGCAGTTCTTC.